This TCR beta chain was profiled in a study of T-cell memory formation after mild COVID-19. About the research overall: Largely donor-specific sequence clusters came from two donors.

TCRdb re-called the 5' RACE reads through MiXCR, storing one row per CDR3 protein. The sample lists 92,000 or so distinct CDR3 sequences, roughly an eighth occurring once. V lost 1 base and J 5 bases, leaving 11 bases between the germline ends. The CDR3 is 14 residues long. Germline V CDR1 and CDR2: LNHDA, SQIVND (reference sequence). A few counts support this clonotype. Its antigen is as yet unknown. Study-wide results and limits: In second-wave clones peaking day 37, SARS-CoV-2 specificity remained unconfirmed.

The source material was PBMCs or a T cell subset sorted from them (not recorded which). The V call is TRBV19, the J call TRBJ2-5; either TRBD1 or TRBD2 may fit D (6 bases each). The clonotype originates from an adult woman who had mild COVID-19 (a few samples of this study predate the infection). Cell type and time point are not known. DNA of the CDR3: TGTGCCAGTAGTATAGGCTCGGGGGCTGAGACCCAGTACTTC. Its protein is CASSIGSGAETQYF.